These 15 T cell receptor beta chains share one sample of origin, sequenced in a study of cytomegalovirus exposure and HLA in healthy donors. Primers for the PCR totalled 60 Vbeta and 13 Jbeta. TCRdb's copy holds only in-frame clones and misses some; the assay was immunoSEQ multiplex PCR. The table includes around 180,000 clones, about 84% detected once. Sequencing input: PBMCs. All receptors come from a man aged 18 to 30 in good health and CMV-seronegative.

V usage is TRBV2 and J usage is TRBJ1-2; the match to TRBD1 covers 9 bases. CDR1 and CDR2 from the germline V gene are SNHLY and FYNNEI. This CDR3 is built from 13 residues. V lost 10 bases and J lost 3; bases outside the gene matches: 6. The CDR3 sequence is CATGQGPDYGYTF. CDR3 sequence (DNA): TGTGCCACCGGACAGGGGCCCGACTATGGCTACACCTTC.

This clone appeared a few times. The V and J genes are TRBV19 and TRBJ1-5; 8 nucleotides match TRBD1. CDR1 and CDR2 from the germline V gene are LNHDA and SQIVND (reference sequence). This CDR3 spans 14 amino acids. V dropped 1 base and J dropped 9; count of bases not matched to a gene: 5. CDR3 in amino acids: CASSIGEGTGPQHF. As DNA, the CDR3 is TGTGCCAGTAGTATAGGGGAGGGGACAGGGCCCCAGCATTTT.

V is TRBV6-1 and J is TRBJ2-7; tentatively, D is TRBD1 (6 bases). Germline V gene data show CDR1 as MNHNS and CDR2 as SASEGT. V lost 4 bases and J 0 bases, leaving 13 bases between the germline ends. CDR3 length: 15 amino acids. CDR3 bases: TGTGCCAGCAGTGCCGGACAGTCGAGCTCCTACGAGCAGTACTTC. Translated, it gives CASSAGQSSSYEQYF.

This clone was recorded a few times. This chain connects TRBV6-1 to TRBJ1-1; no clear D. The CDR3 is made up of 12 amino acids. From germline, CDR1 is MNHNS and CDR2 SASEGT. The V end was cut by 8 bases, the J end by 5 bases, with 12 bases between. The CDR3 loop is CASVRGWTEAFF. For the CDR3, the DNA is TGTGCCAGCGTACGGGGATGGACTGAAGCTTTCTTT.

The gene calls are TRBV19 and TRBJ2-6, with a weak D call TRBD1 (6 bases). This CDR3 has 16 amino acids. The germline V and J ends were trimmed by 4 bases and 3 bases, with 13 bases remaining between them. Germline assignment: CDR1 LNHDA and CDR2 SQIVND (reference sequence). This CDR3 reads CASSRQGSGGANVLTF. The CDR3 DNA reads as TGTGCCAGTAGTAGGCAGGGGAGTGGTGGGGCCAACGTCCTGACTTTC.

In DNA form, the CDR3 reads TGTGCCAGCAGTCCCAGGACTAGCGGACTTCGACCCTCCTACGAGCAGTACTTC. It translates to CASSPRTSGLRPSYEQYF. This chain connects TRBV27 to TRBJ2-7; 10 nucleotides align to TRBD2. The V gene's germline CDR1 is MNHEY and CDR2 SMNVEV (reference sequence). V lost 5 bases, J lost 0 bases, and 13 bases stayed unmatched. This CDR3 is built from 18 residues.

The rearrangement joins TRBV7-2 to TRBJ2-7, with 7 bases matching TRBD2. The CDR3 spans 15 residues. Trimming removed 6 bases from V and 0 bases from J; junction bases left unmatched: 8. Germline assignment: CDR1 SGHTA and CDR2 FQGNSA. For the CDR3, the DNA is TGTGCCAGCAGTTTAAACAGCGGGGCCTCCTACGAGCAGTACTTC. This sequence encodes CASSLNSGASYEQYF. The whole variable domain, filled in from reference TRBV7-2 and TRBJ2-7, reads GAGVSQSPSNKVTEKGKDVELRCDPISGHTALYWYRQSLGQGLEFLIYFQGNSAPDKSGLPSDRFSAERTGGSVSTLTIQRTQQEDSAVYLCASSLNSGASYEQYFGPGTRLTVT.

This clone was detected only once. The rearrangement joins TRBV7-8 to TRBJ1-4; 7 nucleotides agree with TRBD1. CDR1 and CDR2 from the germline V gene are SGHVS and FQNEAQ. The CDR3 totals 15 residues. After removal of 5 bases from V and 6 bases from J, the junction contained 9 bases not matched to a gene. The CDR3 DNA follows: TGTGCCAGCAGCGTAACACAGGGGCATTATGAAAAACTGTTTTTT. Its protein product is CASSVTQGHYEKLFF.

The chain combines TRBV10-3 with TRBJ2-5; 12 nucleotides line up with TRBD2. The germline gives CDR1 ENHRY, CDR2 SYGVKD. This CDR3 has 17 residues. The V segment lost 0 bases and the J segment 2 bases; nucleotides outside the gene matches: 4. This CDR3 reads CAISESLAGGRQETQYF. The DNA of the CDR3 is TGTGCCATCAGTGAGTCGCTAGCGGGGGGGAGACAAGAGACCCAGTACTTC.

The V and J genes are TRBV5-4 and TRBJ1-2; 7 nucleotides match TRBD1. The CDR3 is 16 residues long. Trimming cost V 4 bases and J 1 base; bases outside gene matches: 10. Germline CDR1 SGHNT, CDR2 YYREEE (reference sequence). The CDR3 nucleotides are TGTGCCAGCAGCCCACATGGACAGGTGATTAACTATGGCTACACCTTC. Translation gives CASSPHGQVINYGYTF.

The rearrangement links TRBV5-1 to TRBJ1-2, with D possibly matching TRBD1 (6 bases). The CDR3 loop spans 12 amino acids. Germline V gene sequence: CDR1 SGHRS, CDR2 YFSETQ. Between the trimmed V and J ends, which lost 4 bases and 8 bases, there was a span of 12 bases. The CDR3 loop reads CASSDRPGGYTF. The CDR3 bases are TGCGCCAGCAGCGACAGGCCTGGGGGCTACACCTTC.

The CDR3 reads CASSALGTGAEQYF. The CDR3 DNA is TGTGCCAGCTCAGCACTCGGGACAGGTGCCGAGCAGTACTTC. This sequence joins TRBV18 and TRBJ2-7; 8 bases line up with TRBD1. CDR1 is KGHSH and CDR2 is LQKENI in the germline V gene. The CDR3 loop spans 14 amino acids. The V segment lost 5 bases and the J segment 6 bases; nucleotides outside the gene matches: 9.

This clone has only a few counts. The chain couples TRBV7-9 to TRBJ2-7, with 8 bases aligning to TRBD2. J gave up 2 bases and V 8 bases, and 2 bases lay outside the gene matches. This CDR3 contains 12 residues. From germline, CDR1 is SEHNR and CDR2 FQNEAQ (reference sequence). In nucleotides, the CDR3 is TGTGCCAGCCTTAGCGGGACCTACGAGCAGTACTTC. It specifies CASLSGTYEQYF.

The chain has TRBV28 and TRBJ2-7, with 8 bases fitting TRBD2. The CDR3 runs to 16 residues. V lost 3 bases, J lost 4 bases, and 11 bases stayed unmatched. CDR1 and CDR2 (germline): MDHEN, SYDVKM. CDR3 sequence: CASSFSVVLAVYEQYF. The CDR3 coding sequence is TGTGCCAGCAGTTTCAGTGTCGTACTAGCGGTTTACGAGCAGTACTTC.

The chain carries TRBV5-1 and TRBJ1-1; 7 bases fit TRBD1. CDR1 is SGHRS, CDR2 YFSETQ, per germline. There are 14 residues in the CDR3. Trimming cost V 4 bases and J 0 bases; bases outside gene matches: 3. The CDR3 region is CASSRTGLNTEAFF. The CDR3 DNA is TGCGCCAGCAGCCGGACAGGTCTGAACACTGAAGCTTTCTTT.